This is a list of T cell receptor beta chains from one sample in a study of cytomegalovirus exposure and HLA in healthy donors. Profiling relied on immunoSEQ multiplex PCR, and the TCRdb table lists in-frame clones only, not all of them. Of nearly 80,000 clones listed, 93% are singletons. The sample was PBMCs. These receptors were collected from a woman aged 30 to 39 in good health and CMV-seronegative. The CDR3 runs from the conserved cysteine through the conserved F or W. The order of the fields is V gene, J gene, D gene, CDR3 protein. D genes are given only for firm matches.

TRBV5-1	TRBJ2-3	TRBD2	CASSLTLAGGSTDTQYF
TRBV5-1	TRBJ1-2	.	CASSLAFTDGGRWKRYTF
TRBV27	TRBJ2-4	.	CASSLRRGAAKNIQYF
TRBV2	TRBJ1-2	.	CASSAGQRNYGYTF
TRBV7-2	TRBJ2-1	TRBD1	CASGYGDRAYNEQFF
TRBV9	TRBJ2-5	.	CASSVGQGSGETQYF
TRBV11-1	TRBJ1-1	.	CASSLGGNTEAFF
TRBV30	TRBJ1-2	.	CAYSAAQGYGYTF
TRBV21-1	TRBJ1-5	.	CASAGQGGQPQHF
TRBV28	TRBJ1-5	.	CASSFQGRGGNQPQHF
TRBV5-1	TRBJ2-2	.	CASSLEGRANTGELFF
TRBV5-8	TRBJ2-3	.	CASSSYTDTQYF
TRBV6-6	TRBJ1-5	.	CASLAGARQPQHF
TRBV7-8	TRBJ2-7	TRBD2	CASSLLTSGSTYEQYF
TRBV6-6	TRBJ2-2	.	CASSKDYQTRTGELFF
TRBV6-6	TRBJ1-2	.	CASRDQRGGRYGYTF
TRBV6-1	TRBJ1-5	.	CASSEYRVQPQHF
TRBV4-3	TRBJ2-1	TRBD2	CASSQEPGLAGIDNEQFF
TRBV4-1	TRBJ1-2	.	CASSQRGGTGGFHGYTF
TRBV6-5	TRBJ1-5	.	CASRPSGRANQPQHF
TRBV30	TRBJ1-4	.	CAWSVATAEEKLFF
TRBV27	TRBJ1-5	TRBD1	CASSQRQGARDQPQHF
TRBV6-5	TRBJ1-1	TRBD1	CANSKGTANTEAFF
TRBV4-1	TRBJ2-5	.	CASSQGLETQYF
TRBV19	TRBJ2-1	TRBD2	CASSIMTSGPYNEQFF
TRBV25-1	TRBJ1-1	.	CASRLNRVGTEAFF
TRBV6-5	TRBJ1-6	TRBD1	CASRDRDRRSPLHF
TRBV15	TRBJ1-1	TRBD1	CATSRGSTGGRTEAFF
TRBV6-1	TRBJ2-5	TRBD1	CASMTGSETQYF
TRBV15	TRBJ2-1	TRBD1	CATSSDVPGQGLGEQFF
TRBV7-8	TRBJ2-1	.	CASSLTRDYEQFF
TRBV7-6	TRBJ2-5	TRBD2	CASSLVRERETQYF
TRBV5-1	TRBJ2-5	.	CASSPSRGAYSKGEQYF
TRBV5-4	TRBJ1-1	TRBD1	CASSSGQGAAEAFF
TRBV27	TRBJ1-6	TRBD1	CASSSADRANSPLHF
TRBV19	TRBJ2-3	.	CASSIGASTDTQYF
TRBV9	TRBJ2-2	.	CASSVDGGGSGELFF
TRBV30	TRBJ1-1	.	CAWSVQRRTEAFF
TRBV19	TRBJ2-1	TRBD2	CASTSGASGTRSYNEQFF
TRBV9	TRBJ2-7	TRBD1	CASSVSPQGDHEQYF